The text below deals with one T cell receptor beta chain. This record belongs to a study of blood T cell repertoires in COVID-19. Study-wide context: Acute-phase and convalescent COVID-19 samples originated in the United States, Italy and Spain. T cells, B-cell-depleted T cells, or PBMCs provided the cDNA or gDNA that served as material.

This CDR3 region has 16 residues. CDR1 SGHDT and CDR2 YYEEEE come from the germline V gene. Trimming removed 0 bases from V and 4 bases from J, with 16 bases in between. As processed by the authors: Researchers report that nucleated cell counts were estimated from reference gene primer amplification. Sequencing was performed with immunoSEQ multiplex PCR; in TCRdb, only in-frame clones are kept and a portion is missing. The D gene and trimming were derived from the DNA, and the V and J assignments and clone size from that table. The sample carries around 69,000 clones, about 88% recorded once. The receptor was derived from a woman aged 45-60 years with active COVID-19. The sample comprised peripheral blood. J is TRBJ2-5 and V is TRBV5-6, with D possibly being TRBD1 (5 bases). As DNA, the CDR3 is TGTGCCAGCAGCTTGGCCGCCAGGGTGGTGGGAGAGACCCAGTACTTC. Its protein product is CASSLAARVVGETQYF.